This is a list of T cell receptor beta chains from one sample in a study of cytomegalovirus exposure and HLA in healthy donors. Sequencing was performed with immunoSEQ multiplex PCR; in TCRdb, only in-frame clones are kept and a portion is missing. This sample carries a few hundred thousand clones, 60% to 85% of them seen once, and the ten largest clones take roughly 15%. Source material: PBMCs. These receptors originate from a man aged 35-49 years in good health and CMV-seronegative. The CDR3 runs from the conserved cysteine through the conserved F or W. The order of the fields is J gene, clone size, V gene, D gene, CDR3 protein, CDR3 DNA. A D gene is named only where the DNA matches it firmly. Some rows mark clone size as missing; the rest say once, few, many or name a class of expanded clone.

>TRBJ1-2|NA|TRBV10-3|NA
CAISGGDVQDYGYTF
TGTGCCATCAGTGGGGGGGACGTCCAGGACTATGGCTACACCTTC
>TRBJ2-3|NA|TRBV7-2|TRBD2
CASSKRGQIDTQYF
TGTGCCAGCTCGAAGCGGGGCCAGATAGATACGCAGTATTTT
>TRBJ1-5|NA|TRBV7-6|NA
CASSPGRGGQPQHF
TGTGCCAGCAGCCCCGGCAGGGGTGGTCAGCCCCAGCATTTT
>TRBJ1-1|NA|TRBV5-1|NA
CASGGQNTEAFF
TGCGCCAGCGGGGGACAGAACACTGAAGCTTTCTTT
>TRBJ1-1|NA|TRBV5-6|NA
CASSLRDTEAFF
TGTGCCAGCAGCCTTCGGGACACTGAAGCTTTCTTT
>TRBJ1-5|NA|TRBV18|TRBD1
CASSPNYRTGNQPQHF
TGTGCCAGCTCACCCAACTATAGGACAGGGAATCAGCCCCAGCATTTT
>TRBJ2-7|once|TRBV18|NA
CASSPPGGLEQYF
TGTGCCAGCTCACCGCCTGGGGGCCTCGAGCAGTACTTC
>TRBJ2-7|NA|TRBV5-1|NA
CASSSPPMSSSRTYEQYF
TGCGCCAGCAGCTCCCCACCAATGTCAAGTAGCCGTACCTACGAGCAGTACTTC
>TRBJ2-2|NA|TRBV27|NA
CATSLAMGGELFF
TGTGCCACCTCGCTAGCGATGGGCGGGGAGCTGTTTTTT
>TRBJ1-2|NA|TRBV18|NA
CASSSSQGGFLYGYTF
TGTGCCAGCTCTTCCTCACAGGGCGGGTTCCTCTATGGCTACACCTTC
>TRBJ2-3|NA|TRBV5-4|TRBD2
CASSLGLAGAAGTQYF
TGTGCCAGCAGCTTGGGGCTAGCGGGGGCCGCCGGTACGCAGTATTTT
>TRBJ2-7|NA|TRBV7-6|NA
CASSLNSGLSYEQYF
TGTGCCAGCAGCTTAAATAGCGGCCTCTCCTACGAGCAGTACTTC
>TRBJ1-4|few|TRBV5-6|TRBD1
CASSWGQGNLLFF
TGTGCCAGCAGCTGGGGACAGGGGAACTTACTGTTTTTT
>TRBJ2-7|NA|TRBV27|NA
CASSLQGWGYEQYF
TGTGCCAGCAGTCTTCAGGGTTGGGGCTACGAGCAGTACTTC
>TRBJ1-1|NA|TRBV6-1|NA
CATMKEGWTEAFF
TGTGCCACTATGAAGGAGGGGTGGACTGAAGCTTTCTTT
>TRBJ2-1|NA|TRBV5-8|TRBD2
CASSLPGTSGYNEQFF
TGTGCCAGCAGCTTGCCCGGGACTAGCGGATACAATGAGCAGTTCTTC
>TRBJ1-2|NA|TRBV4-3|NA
CASSQVSGLYGYTF
TGCGCCAGCAGCCAAGTTTCCGGGTTATATGGCTACACCTTC